One and the same sample provided the 20 T cell receptor beta chains below, sequenced in a study of regulatory T cells in long-lasting Graves disease (dated by TCRdb to the early 2020s). The time point label here, explained by the study, means: persistent/refractory GD, antithyroid drugs over 5 years with positive TRAb. RNA was extracted from PBMCs in TRIzol for both TCR sequencing and RNA sequencing. Library prep was done by multiplex PCR. Sequencing used an Illumina HiSeq 4000. To build TCR beta libraries, CDR3 regions were amplified by Arm-PCR using iRepertoire HTBI primers. TCRdb trimmed public reads at Q25 via fastp, called clones via MiXCR and kept in-frame beta chains. A single entry per CDR3 protein holds the most common genes and DNA from its merged rows. This sample is represented by approximately 350,000 distinct CDR3 sequences; roughly 24% of them were singletons. Together, the top ten hold under 35% of the sample.

Specimen: peripheral blood mononuclear cells (PBMCs), collected when the disease was refractory, from a patient treated with antithyroid drugs. The origin of the receptors is a woman aged 40 to 49 with Graves disease. Donor details come from another sample of the same person, matched by shared clones.

The V and J genes are TRBV19 and TRBJ2-4; 11 nucleotides line up with TRBD2. Trimming at V came to 5 bases and at J to 8 bases, leaving 8 bases not matched to a gene. Germline V gives CDR1 LNHDA, CDR2 SQIVND (reference sequence). This CDR3 has 15 amino acids. The CDR3 loop reads CASSGSGRARDIQYF. The DNA for the CDR3 is TGTGCCAGTAGTGGTAGCGGGAGGGCCAGGGACATTCAGTACTTC.

This chain links TRBV28 with TRBJ2-1; 9 bases are a match to TRBD2. The CDR3 runs to 17 residues. Per the germline V gene, CDR1 is MDHEN and CDR2 is SYDVKM. V dropped 2 bases and J dropped 0; count of bases not matched to a gene: 5. CDR3 sequence reads: CASSLGGRALSYNEQFF. As DNA, the CDR3 is TGTGCCAGCAGTTTAGGCGGGAGGGCCCTCTCCTACAATGAGCAGTTCTTC.

The rearrangement links TRBV6-2 or TRBV6-3 to TRBJ1-1; D gene uncertain. The CDR3 is 14 amino acids. Germline CDR1 reads MNHEY; CDR2 reads SVGEGT. V was shortened by 2 bases and J by 0 bases, with 7 bases between the two germline ends. The CDR3 DNA sequence: TGTGCCAGCAGTTACCCGGGGATGAACACTGAAGCTTTCTTT. Translation: CASSYPGMNTEAFF.

There are a few counts of this clonotype. The chain has TRBV20-1 and TRBJ1-5; D is unclear. The CDR3 is made up of 13 amino acids. Germline V gene data show CDR1 as DFQATT and CDR2 as SNEGSKA (reference sequence). CDR3 in DNA: TGCGGCTACGTCGCGCGGGGCAATCAGCCCCAGCATTTT. Translated, it gives CGYVARGNQPQHF.

The V and J genes are TRBV25-1 and TRBJ2-7; 10 bases are shared with TRBD1. V lost 3 bases, J lost 12 bases, and 5 bases stayed unmatched. The length of the CDR3 is 12 residues. Germline-derived CDR1 and CDR2 are MGHDK and SYGVNS. The CDR3 sequence: CASSDPDRGRYF. DNA of the CDR3: TGTGCCAGCAGTGATCCGGACAGGGGGAGGTACTTC.

This clonotype was observed a few times. The genes are TRBV27 and TRBJ2-7; D remains ambiguous. Germline loops: CDR1 MNHEY, CDR2 SMNVEV (reference sequence). The CDR3 is 12 residues long. V lost 4 bases and J lost 2, with 6 bases in between. The CDR3 is CASSSPTYEQYF. CDR3 in DNA: TGTGCCAGCAGTTCCCCCACCTACGAGCAGTACTTC.

The genes are TRBV20-1 and TRBJ1-6, with a tentative D call TRBD1 (5 bases). Trimming cost V 1 base and J 4 bases, with 8 bases left between them. The germline gives CDR1 DFQATT, CDR2 SNEGSKA (reference sequence). This CDR3 has 14 amino acids. The CDR3 loop is CSARGGPYNSPLHF. CDR3 in DNA: TGCAGTGCTAGAGGGGGCCCTTATAATTCACCCCTCCACTTT.

The rearrangement joins TRBV6-2 or TRBV6-3 to TRBJ2-3; the match to TRBD2 covers 9 bases. Germline-derived CDR1 and CDR2 are MNHEY and SVGEGT. This CDR3 spans 19 amino acids. Trimming at V came to 4 bases and at J to 0 bases, leaving 14 bases not matched to a gene. The CDR3 DNA is TGTGCCAGCAGTTTGGGACTAGCCAGTAACAACCCTAGCACAGATACGCAGTATTTT. Protein product: CASSLGLASNNPSTDTQYF.

This clonotype was counted many times. The chain uses TRBV20-1 and TRBJ2-5, with D possibly TRBD1 on 6 matching bases. The germline V and J ends were trimmed by 0 bases and 2 bases, with 16 bases remaining between them. CDR1 and CDR2 (germline): DFQATT, SNEGSKA (reference sequence). The CDR3 extends over 16 amino acids. The CDR3 protein is CSARDPSRTAQETQYF. The CDR3 coding sequence is TGCAGTGCTAGAGACCCCTCGAGGACAGCACAAGAGACCCAGTACTTC.

This clonotype was recorded once. The rearrangement links TRBV28 to TRBJ2-5, with 8 bases fitting TRBD2. Losses at the gene ends were 6 bases for V and 2 bases for J; bases not matched to a gene: 11. This CDR3 region has 16 residues. Germline V lookup: CDR1 MDHEN, CDR2 SYDVKM. The CDR3 nucleotides are TGTGCCAGCAGCCAAGCCGCTAGCGGGTATCAAGAGACCCAGTACTTC. Protein sequence: CASSQAASGYQETQYF.

This clonotype was counted only a few times. V usage is TRBV25-1 and J usage is TRBJ1-1; perhaps TRBD1 as D (5 bases). In germline, CDR1 is MGHDK, CDR2 SYGVNS. The V end lost 4 bases, the J end lost 4 bases, and 13 bases lay between the germline ends. The CDR3 is 14 residues long. The CDR3 reads CASSGGGGATEAFF. The CDR3 region has the DNA TGTGCCAGCAGTGGTGGGGGGGGTGCCACTGAAGCTTTCTTT.

Notes on this clonotype: Compared with germline, one end of the junction differs, possibly owing to a read error. The V call is TRBV9, the J call TRBJ1-3; unclear D gene. The CDR3 contains 18 residues. CDR1 and CDR2 (germline): SGDLS, YYNGEE. The DNA of the CDR3 is TGTGCCAGCAGCGTAGCCCCAAAGAACCTTCTCTCTGGAAACACCATATACTTT. This codes for CASSVAPKNLLSGNTIYF.

A word on this clonotype: With a much larger clone just one base away, this may be a read error. No conserved phenylalanine or tryptophan is present at the end of the CDR3, so a read error is the likely explanation. V is TRBV6-1 and J is TRBJ2-7; 15 nucleotides line up with TRBD2. The CDR3 consists of 16 residues. The germline CDR1 and CDR2 sequences are MNHNS and SASEGT. J gave up 5 bases and V 5 bases, and 7 bases lay outside the gene matches. DNA for the CDR3: TGTGCCAGCAGTCTTGGGACTAGCGGGAGGAACCACGAGCAGTACCTC. This translates into CASSLGTSGRNHEQYL.

The chain couples TRBV20-1 to TRBJ2-1, with 9 bases aligning to TRBD2. This CDR3 spans 17 amino acids. Germline trimming cut 5 bases from V and 7 bases from J; bases unmatched to any gene: 18. In germline, CDR1 is DFQATT, CDR2 SNEGSKA (reference sequence). The CDR3 region is CSAEVIRAGGRLNEQFF. CDR3 in DNA: TGCAGTGCTGAGGTCATTCGGGCGGGAGGGCGGCTTAATGAGCAGTTCTTC.

Notes on this clonotype: This may arise from a read error, as a much more abundant clone is one base away. The chain carries TRBV28 and TRBJ2-7; no definite D call. Between the trimmed V and J ends, which lost 10 bases and 2 bases, there was a span of 12 bases. CDR1 MDHEN and CDR2 SYDVKM come from the germline V gene. CDR3 length: 12 residues. Here the CDR3 reads CATLRVPYEQYF. The DNA for the CDR3 is TGTGCCACCCTACGGGTCCCCTACGAGCAGTACTTC.

The chain recombines TRBV7-2 with TRBJ2-1; 7 bases line up with TRBD2. The CDR3 contains 18 residues. Germline CDR1 reads SGHTA; CDR2 reads FQGNSA. Losses at the gene ends were 4 bases for V and 4 bases for J; bases not matched to a gene: 16. CDR3 coding DNA: TGTGCCAGCAGCTCGTTCAGGAGTTGGCTAGCGGATTACAATGAGCAGTTCTTC. This encodes CASSSFRSWLADYNEQFF.

Notes on this clonotype: A much larger clone differs by one base, so this may be a read error. V gene TRBV20-1 combines with J gene TRBJ1-2; D remains ambiguous. This CDR3 contains 11 residues. Germline V gene data show CDR1 as DFQATT and CDR2 as SNEGSKA (reference sequence). V was pared by 1 base and J by 7 bases, with 7 bases between. Here the CDR3 reads CSARVAVGYTF. For the CDR3, the DNA is TGCAGTGCTAGAGTTGCAGTTGGCTACACCTTC.

This clonotype has a single count. V is TRBV7-3 and J is TRBJ2-3, with D possibly TRBD2 on 6 matching bases. Trimming stripped 5 bases from V and 5 bases from J, with 14 bases between. The CDR3 loop spans 14 amino acids. From germline, CDR1 is SGHTA and CDR2 FQGTGA. DNA of the CDR3: TGTGCCAGCAGCAAAAGCGGAGGGAGAGATACGCAGTATTTT. This sequence encodes CASSKSGGRDTQYF.

This clonotype was detected many times. The chain carries TRBV2 and TRBJ2-7; TRBD1 might be the D (6 bases). The CDR3 runs 13 residues. CDR1 and CDR2 from the germline V gene are SNHLY and FYNNEI. Trimming left V 4 bases short and J 4 bases short, with 11 bases between. For the CDR3, the DNA is TGTGCCAGCAGTGGTCCAGGGGTGTACGAGCAGTACTTC. Protein sequence: CASSGPGVYEQYF.

The chain has TRBV4-1 and TRBJ2-2; 9 bases match TRBD2. CDR1 and CDR2 (germline): MGHRA, YSYEKL. The CDR3 has 15 residues. The J segment lost 4 bases and the V segment lost 3 bases, leaving 3 bases of the junction unmatched. Here the CDR3 DNA reads TGCGCCAGCAGCCAGGGACTAGCAGCCACCGGGGAGCTGTTTTTT. It translates to CASSQGLAATGELFF.